The next 27 T cell receptor beta chains were all read from a single sample in a study of early stage breast cancer tumors. Using immunoSEQ multiplex PCR, the repertoire was profiled, and TCRdb retains in-frame clones only, with some absent. The sample lists tens of thousands of clones; around 70% were seen once. Sequencing used blood. The receptors come from a person between 55 and 69 years old with breast cancer.

The V and J genes are TRBV19 and TRBJ1-2, with TRBD1 matching over 7 bases. In germline, CDR1 is LNHDA, CDR2 SQIVND (reference sequence). The V gene end was trimmed by 0 bases and the J gene end by 1 base; junction bases not matched to a gene: 8. This CDR3 contains 17 residues. This CDR3 reads CASSIDLGTVFNYGYTF. The CDR3 nucleotides are TGTGCCAGTAGTATAGATCTCGGGACAGTCTTTAACTATGGCTACACCTTC.

V usage is TRBV11-2 and J usage is TRBJ2-1, with 8 bases identical to TRBD2. Trimming at V came to 4 bases and at J to 14 bases, leaving 7 bases not matched to a gene. The CDR3 sequence is 12 residues long. The germline V gene encodes CDR1 SGHAT and CDR2 FQNNGV. CDR3 amino acids: CASSSSGLEEFF. The CDR3 region has the DNA TGTGCCAGCAGCTCGTCGGGACTAGAAGAGTTCTTC.

The CDR3 protein is CASSFGINYEQYF. The CDR3 nucleotides read TGTGCCAGCAGCTTCGGTATTAACTACGAGCAGTACTTC. This sequence joins TRBV7-2 and TRBJ2-7, with D unresolved. CDR1 and CDR2 (germline): SGHTA, FQGNSA. V dropped 3 bases and J dropped 3 bases, with 9 bases sitting between them. The CDR3 contains 13 residues.

J is TRBJ1-2 and V is TRBV7-3; 7 positions match TRBD1. Germline V gene data show CDR1 as SGHTA and CDR2 as FQGTGA. The CDR3 contains 18 residues. V trimming: 7 bases; J trimming: 0 bases; junction bases outside the gene matches: 17. The DNA for the CDR3 is TGTGCCAGCATCCCGGACAGGCGCCGCCAGCTAGCTAACTATGGCTACACCTTC. It specifies CASIPDRRRQLANYGYTF.

The rearrangement links TRBV5-6 to TRBJ2-1; 7 bases are a match to TRBD2. Germline lookup yields CDR1 SGHDT and CDR2 YYEEEE. The J segment lost 0 bases and the V segment lost 10 bases, leaving 10 bases of the junction unmatched. This CDR3 is built from 15 residues. The CDR3 protein is CASQTSPASYNEQFF. As DNA, the CDR3 is TGTGCCTCACAGACTAGCCCAGCCTCCTACAATGAGCAGTTCTTC. The variable domain in full, with the rest retrieved from reference TRBV5-6 and TRBJ2-1, is DAGVTQSPTHLIKTRGQQVTLRCSPKSGHDTVSWYQQALGQGPQFIFQYYEEEERQRGNFPDRFSGHQFPNYSSELNVNALLLGDSALYLCASQTSPASYNEQFFGPGTRLTVL.

The chain carries TRBV11-3 and TRBJ2-7; weak D call: TRBD2 (6 bases). The CDR3 is made up of 15 amino acids. Trimming took 0 bases from V and 4 from J, leaving 13 bases between them. Germline V CDR1 and CDR2: SGHNT, YENEEA. The CDR3 DNA sequence: TGTGCCAGCAGCTTAGACTCCACGGGAGTATACGAGCAGTACTTC. Amino acids: CASSLDSTGVYEQYF.

The chain couples TRBV7-9 to TRBJ2-5, with TRBD2 matching over 7 bases. Germline CDR1 is SEHNR and CDR2 is FQNEAQ (reference sequence). J lost 5 bases, V lost 7 bases, and 10 bases had no gene match. CDR3 length equals 14 residues. CDR3 loop: CASKVAGERETQYF. The CDR3 region has the DNA TGTGCCAGCAAGGTGGCGGGGGAGCGGGAGACCCAGTACTTC.

The chain carries TRBV28 and TRBJ2-7, with D hard to call. Trimming took off 3 bases at V and 5 bases at J, with 17 bases between the two ends. CDR1 MDHEN and CDR2 SYDVKM come from the germline V gene. The CDR3 sequence is 15 residues long. Here the CDR3 DNA reads TGTGCCAGCAGTTTCGGTGCATGGGCCAGTAACGAGCAGTACTTC. Amino acid sequence: CASSFGAWASNEQYF.

The chain has TRBV23-1 and TRBJ1-4; unclear D gene. TRBV23-1 is filed as an ORF, its function uncertain. The CDR3 runs to 19 residues. V lost 4 bases, J lost 7 bases, and 28 bases lay in between. This CDR3 is CASSPTYRFGHSSLEKLFF. The CDR3 DNA follows: TGCGCCAGCAGTCCTACCTACCGTTTCGGTCACAGCTCACTTGAAAAACTGTTTTTT.

The J gene is TRBJ1-2, the V gene TRBV6-5; unclear D gene. Germline CDR1 MNHEY, CDR2 SVGAGI. Between the trimmed V and J ends, which lost 5 bases and 4 bases, there was a span of 8 bases. The CDR3 is 12 amino acids. The DNA for the CDR3 is TGTGCCAGCAGTGCCTTAGGCTATGGCTACACCTTC. Amino acids: CASSALGYGYTF.

The DNA for the CDR3 is TGTGCCAGCAGTGAAGGATTCTCCGATACGCAGTATTTT. Encoded protein: CASSEGFSDTQYF. The chain links TRBV6-1 to TRBJ2-3, with unresolved D. Germline V gene data show CDR1 as MNHNS and CDR2 as SASEGT. V was pared by 1 base and J by 6 bases, with 8 bases between. The CDR3 covers 13 residues.

This chain joins TRBV10-3 and TRBJ1-1, with D possibly TRBD1 on 5 matching bases. The CDR3 is made up of 15 amino acids. Germline V gives CDR1 ENHRY, CDR2 SYGVKD. Deletions cut 8 bases from V and 2 bases from J, with 18 bases between. CDR3 region: CAIGPTALTNTEAFF. The DNA for the CDR3 is TGTGCCATCGGACCGACAGCCCTGACTAACACTGAAGCTTTCTTT.

This chain uses TRBV10-3 with TRBJ1-6; D uncertain. The CDR3 consists of 13 residues. Germline CDR1 is ENHRY and CDR2 is SYGVKD. V gave up 7 bases and J gave up 7 bases, with 11 bases separating them. The CDR3 sequence is CAINVAENSPLHF. The DNA of the CDR3 is TGTGCCATCAACGTGGCAGAAAATTCACCCCTCCACTTT.

This sequence joins TRBV5-1 and TRBJ2-1; TRBD2 agrees at 8 bases. V lost 5 bases to trimming and J lost 6 bases; unmatched junction nucleotides: 10. The length of the CDR3 is 15 residues. Germline V gene sequence: CDR1 SGHRS, CDR2 YFSETQ. This chain's CDR3 is CASRRVAGSANEQFF. In DNA form, the CDR3 reads TGCGCCAGCAGACGAGTAGCGGGATCCGCCAATGAGCAGTTCTTC.

CDR3 residues: CASSPYREGSYNEQFF. CDR3 DNA: TGTGCCAGCAGCCCCTACCGGGAAGGCTCCTACAATGAGCAGTTCTTC. The chain recombines TRBV7-8 with TRBJ2-1; tentative D call: TRBD2 (5 bases). Germline V gene lookup returns CDR1 SGHVS and CDR2 FQNEAQ. The CDR3 length is 16 residues. Trimming left V 5 bases short and J 0 bases short, with 14 bases between.

V gene TRBV27 combines with J gene TRBJ1-2; no firm D call. Trimming left V 1 base short and J 2 bases short, with 17 bases between. This CDR3 comprises 17 residues. From germline, CDR1 is MNHEY and CDR2 SMNVEV (reference sequence). CDR3 amino acids: CASSLWASSNLNYGYTF. CDR3 coding DNA: TGTGCCAGCAGTTTATGGGCGTCGAGCAACCTAAACTATGGCTACACCTTC.

This clone came up once. The chain employs TRBV27 and TRBJ1-5; possibly TRBD1 for D (5 bases). CDR1 is MNHEY and CDR2 is SMNVEV in the germline V gene (reference sequence). V lost 4 bases to trimming and J lost 4 bases, with 8 bases between them. This CDR3 spans 13 amino acids. The CDR3 reads CASSSTVNQPQHF. The DNA of the CDR3 is TGTGCCAGCAGTTCGACAGTGAATCAGCCCCAGCATTTT.

The rearrangement uses TRBV7-9 and TRBJ1-2; D possibly corresponds to TRBD1 (5 bases). Trimming took off 4 bases at V and 6 bases at J, with 21 bases between the two ends. CDR3 length: 16 amino acids. In germline, CDR1 is SEHNR, CDR2 FQNEAQ (reference sequence). CDR3 sequence: CASSSGWGPPGDGYTF. DNA for the CDR3: TGTGCCAGCAGCTCTGGATGGGGACCGCCAGGCGATGGCTACACCTTC.

CDR3 region: CAISVAGAQETQYF. The CDR3 coding sequence is TGTGCCATCAGTGTCGCGGGGGCCCAAGAGACCCAGTACTTC. The V call is TRBV10-3, the J call TRBJ2-5, with D possibly being TRBD2 (7 bases). The CDR3 spans 14 residues. CDR1 is ENHRY and CDR2 is SYGVKD in the germline V gene. Trimming took 4 bases from V and 1 from J, leaving 10 bases between them.

The chain's CDR3 is CASSAGEATDTQYF. CDR3 nucleotides: TGTGCCAGCAGTGCCGGGGAGGCCACAGATACGCAGTATTTT. The V call is TRBV6-4, the J call TRBJ2-3; D possibly corresponds to TRBD2 (6 bases). V gave up 4 bases and J gave up 2 bases, with 10 bases separating them. The CDR3 covers 14 residues. Germline lookup yields CDR1 MRHNA and CDR2 SNTAGT.

The chain has TRBV28 and TRBJ2-6; no reliable D call. Germline CDR1 and CDR2: MDHEN and SYDVKM. The CDR3 spans 15 residues. The V end lost 6 bases, the J end lost 4 bases, and 13 bases lay between the germline ends. CDR3 DNA sequence: TGTGCCAGCAGACCCCCGGTGACAGGGGCCAACGTCCTGACTTTC. It encodes CASRPPVTGANVLTF.

This chain connects TRBV15 to TRBJ2-7; the D gene is possibly TRBD2 (6 bases). CDR1 is LNHNV and CDR2 is YYDKDF in the germline V gene (reference sequence). The V end was cut by 5 bases, the J end by 7 bases, with 18 bases between. There are 14 residues in the CDR3. CDR3 sequence reads: CATSGGTGSGEQYF. In nucleotides, the CDR3 is TGTGCCACCAGCGGGGGAACGGGGAGCGGGGAGCAGTACTTC.

This clone appeared a few times. The chain recombines TRBV29-1 with TRBJ2-1; unclear D gene. CDR1 and CDR2 from the germline V gene are SQVTM and ANQGSEA. V was clipped by 7 bases and J by 5 bases, with 12 bases between them. This CDR3 has 12 residues. The CDR3 nucleotides are TGCAGCGCGGAGCGATGGAACAATGAGCAGTTCTTC. Translated, it gives CSAERWNNEQFF.

The rearrangement uses TRBV29-1 and TRBJ2-5, with TRBD2 identical over 8 bases. Germline loops: CDR1 SQVTM, CDR2 ANQGSEA. The CDR3 is 12 amino acids. With 2 bases clipped from V and 7 bases from J, the junction kept 3 bases outside the gene matches. CDR3 DNA sequence: TGCAGCGTTGAACTCGGGGGGGGGACCCAGTACTTC. Amino acids: CSVELGGGTQYF. Complete variable domain (other parts from reference TRBV29-1 and TRBJ2-5): SAVISQKPSRDICQRGTSLTIQCQVDSQVTMMFWYRQQPGQSLTLIATANQGSEATYESGFVIDKFPISRPNLTFSTLTVSNMSPEDSSIYLCSVELGGGTQYFGPGTRLLVL.

This sequence joins TRBV19 and TRBJ2-3, with TRBD1 as a possible D gene (6 bases). There are 16 residues in the CDR3. Germline assignment: CDR1 LNHDA and CDR2 SQIVND (reference sequence). V was shortened by 3 bases and J by 0 bases, with 13 bases between the two germline ends. The CDR3 reads CASSMAPGESTDTQYF. CDR3 DNA: TGTGCCAGTAGTATGGCCCCAGGGGAGAGCACAGATACGCAGTATTTT.

This sequence joins TRBV19 and TRBJ1-1; D might be TRBD1 (6 bases). Germline lookup yields CDR1 LNHDA and CDR2 SQIVND (reference sequence). Trimming cost V 7 bases and J 1 base, with 13 bases left between them. This CDR3 region has 14 residues. The CDR3 DNA follows: TGTGCCAGTACCCTGACAGGAGGGAACACTGAAGCTTTCTTT. Amino acid sequence: CASTLTGGNTEAFF. The variable domain in full, completed from reference TRBV19 and TRBJ1-1, reads DGGITQSPKYLFRKEGQNVTLSCEQNLNHDAMYWYRQDPGQGLRLIYYSQIVNDFQKGDIAEGYSVSREKKESFPLTVTSAQKNPTAFYLCASTLTGGNTEAFFGQGTRLTVV.

The CDR3 DNA follows: TGCGCCAGCAGCCCGGGTGGGGCGGAAGCCTACAATGAGCAGTTCTTC. Translated: CASSPGGAEAYNEQFF. The V call is TRBV5-1, the J call TRBJ2-1, with D maybe TRBD1 (5 bases). Germline V gene sequence: CDR1 SGHRS, CDR2 YFSETQ. V lost 4 bases to trimming and J lost 2 bases, with 16 bases between them. CDR3 length: 16 residues.